This entry describes one TCR beta chain. Its cognate antigen is unknown. Treatment: oral pan-JAK inhibitor, 5-10 mg twice daily. Sorted out of PBMCs were CD4+ T cells and CD8+ T cells. This entry comes from a study of CD8+ T cells in alopecia areata. Looking at the study overall: Treatment comprised oral tofacitinib, 5 to 10 mg twice daily, in treated patients. Study-level results: A large proportion of expanded lesional clones were detected persisting in scalp and blood during tofacitinib. Resident alphabeta T cells of normal skin are also sequenced in scalp samples.

Extracted from the samples, RNA was reverse transcribed into cDNA to serve as the sequencing template. Method: immunoSEQ multiplex PCR; TCRdb's copy keeps in-frame clones and lacks some. The sample lists about 120,000 clones; approximately 53% were seen once. Per germline, CDR1 MGHRA and CDR2 YSYEKL. The CDR3 contains 16 residues. V was clipped by 0 bases and J by 3 bases, with 12 bases between them. V gene TRBV4-1 combines with J gene TRBJ2-1; no clear D. The TCR was taken from a human donor with alopecia areata. The starting material was CD4+ T cells sorted from blood, obtained at week 4, from a patient treated with tofacitinib. The CDR3 spells CASSQDRRTGYNEQFF. The CDR3 DNA follows: TGCGCCAGCAGCCAAGACAGGCGAACGGGCTACAATGAGCAGTTCTTC.